One and the same sample provided the 13 T cell receptor beta chains below, sequenced in a study of blood T cell repertoires in COVID-19. TCRdb's table, derived via immunoSEQ multiplex PCR, lists solely in-frame clones and lacks some. The data contain about 220,000 clones, roughly 80% of them singletons. Material for sequencing was peripheral blood. The receptors originated from an older woman with COVID-19, enrolled during active disease.

The chain combines TRBV29-1 with TRBJ2-1; D possibly corresponds to TRBD2 (5 bases). Trimming cost V 5 bases and J 6 bases, with 17 bases left between them. The germline V gene encodes CDR1 SQVTM and CDR2 ANQGSEA. This CDR3 is built from 14 residues. CDR3 protein: CSVFPQLVANEQFF. The CDR3 bases are TGCAGCGTTTTCCCTCAACTAGTCGCCAATGAGCAGTTCTTC.

This clone was seen a handful of times. The genes are TRBV11-2 and TRBJ2-1; D not resolved. The CDR3 sequence is 15 residues long. V was clipped by 4 bases and J by 7 bases, with 17 bases between them. Germline V gene lookup returns CDR1 SGHAT and CDR2 FQNNGV. The CDR3: CASSSLRGLWNEQFF. CDR3 DNA: TGTGCCAGCAGCTCGCTAAGAGGTCTGTGGAATGAGCAGTTCTTC.

This clone was counted once. This rearrangement joins TRBV7-2 to TRBJ2-1; 9 bases fit TRBD2. Losses at the gene ends were 5 bases for V and 12 bases for J; bases not matched to a gene: 8. CDR1 and CDR2 (germline): SGHTA, FQGNSA. The CDR3 is 13 residues long. CDR3 sequence (DNA): TGTGCCAGCAGCAATAGACTAGCGGCCGGGCAGTTCTTC. This translates into CASSNRLAAGQFF.

This rearrangement joins TRBV4-3 to TRBJ2-7, with 8 positions matching TRBD1. The CDR3 sequence is 15 residues long. The V gene end was trimmed by 3 bases and the J gene end by 2 bases; junction bases not matched to a gene: 6. The germline CDR1 and CDR2 sequences are LGHNA and YSLEER. The CDR3 bases are TGCGCCAGCAGCCACCTAACAGGGGGACCCTACGAGCAGTACTTC. Translating gives CASSHLTGGPYEQYF.

V gene TRBV20-1 combines with J gene TRBJ1-1; D gene uncertain. V was clipped by 3 bases and J by 0 bases, with 8 bases between them. Germline V gene sequence: CDR1 DFQATT, CDR2 SNEGSKA (reference sequence). This CDR3 has 13 amino acids. CDR3 sequence: CSASPTLNTEAFF. The CDR3 DNA is TGCAGTGCTAGTCCCACTCTGAACACTGAAGCTTTCTTT.

The table lists this clone with a few counts. The J gene is TRBJ1-2, the V gene TRBV7-9; D is unclear. The CDR3 extends over 14 amino acids. Germline V gene lookup returns CDR1 SEHNR and CDR2 FQNEAQ (reference sequence). V gave up 1 base and J gave up 0 bases, with 6 bases separating them. The CDR3: CASSLGAANYGYTF. The CDR3 nucleotides read TGTGCCAGCAGCTTAGGGGCAGCTAACTATGGCTACACCTTC.

The rearrangement uses TRBV27 and TRBJ1-5, with 9 nucleotides matching TRBD1. V shed 5 bases and J 3 bases; nucleotides not matched to a gene: 11. Germline V gives CDR1 MNHEY, CDR2 SMNVEV (reference sequence). The CDR3 is 17 amino acids. The CDR3 nucleotides are TGTGCCAGCAGTCTCCAAGGGACAGGGCGACCCAATCAGCCCCAGCATTTT. Residues: CASSLQGTGRPNQPQHF.

This chain uses TRBV6-5 with TRBJ1-5; 9 positions agree with TRBD1. The germline V gene encodes CDR1 MNHEY and CDR2 SVGAGI. J was trimmed by 7 bases and V by 8 bases; bases with no gene match: 6. CDR3 length: 13 amino acids. CDR3 region: CASCLGQGQPQHF. The CDR3 DNA sequence: TGTGCCAGCTGCTTGGGACAGGGACAGCCCCAGCATTTT.

This chain links TRBV28 with TRBJ1-5; TRBD1 agrees at 7 bases. The CDR3 extends over 16 amino acids. Germline values: CDR1 MDHEN, CDR2 SYDVKM. V shed 4 bases, J shed 2 bases, and the junction held 8 bases outside the gene matches. DNA of the CDR3: TGTGCCAGCAGTTCTCCCAACAGGGGTGGCAATCAGCCCCAGCATTTT. Residues: CASSSPNRGGNQPQHF.

This clone was counted a single time. This sequence joins TRBV10-2 and TRBJ1-1; the match to TRBD1 covers 9 bases. Germline lookup yields CDR1 WSHSY and CDR2 SAAADI. V lost 4 bases and J lost 4; bases outside the gene matches: 4. The CDR3 consists of 14 residues. CDR3 region: CASSAGTGRTEAFF. The CDR3 bases are TGCGCCAGCAGTGCCGGGACAGGGCGCACTGAAGCTTTCTTT.

The chain has TRBV29-1 and TRBJ2-3; no clear D gene. The germline gives CDR1 SQVTM, CDR2 ANQGSEA. This CDR3 has 13 amino acids. Trimming removed 3 bases from V and 4 bases from J, with 11 bases in between. CDR3 sequence reads: CSVDSPPADTQYF. In DNA form, the CDR3 reads TGCAGCGTTGATAGTCCGCCCGCAGATACGCAGTATTTT.

The chain links TRBV7-9 to TRBJ1-2, with TRBD1 matching over 8 bases. V lost 0 bases to trimming and J lost 5 bases; unmatched junction nucleotides: 5. The CDR3 is 15 amino acids. Germline values: CDR1 SEHNR, CDR2 FQNEAQ (reference sequence). The CDR3 here is CASSLAGTGEYGYTF. The CDR3 region has the DNA TGTGCCAGCAGCTTAGCGGGGACAGGTGAATATGGCTACACCTTC. The whole variable domain, remainder taken from reference TRBV7-9 and TRBJ1-2, is DTGVSQNPRHKITKRGQNVTFRCDPISEHNRLYWYRQTLGQGPEFLTYFQNEAQLEKSRLLSDRFSAERPKGSFSTLEIQRTEQGDSAMYLCASSLAGTGEYGYTFGSGTRLTVV.

In this sample, this clone turned up once. Other DNA sequences in this sample translate to the same CDR3. The chain employs TRBV7-2 and TRBJ2-1, with D perhaps matching TRBD1 (5 bases). Germline V gene sequence: CDR1 SGHTA, CDR2 FQGNSA. Trimming left V 1 base short and J 4 bases short, with 11 bases between. The CDR3 runs 15 residues. The DNA of the CDR3 is TGTGCCAGCAGCTTAGAGGGGCAGGGATACAATGAGCAGTTCTTC. Translated: CASSLEGQGYNEQFF.